These 21 T cell receptor beta chains were all obtained from the same sample, sequenced in a study of T cell responses to AZD1222 COVID-19 vaccine. The table came from immunoSEQ multiplex PCR; TCRdb's copy has only in-frame clones and leaves some out. The top ten hold 2.8% of the sample, which has approximately 140,000 clones, around nine tenths seen once. Specimen: peripheral blood, collected on day 0 of MenACWY control vaccination. These receptors were obtained from an adult in good health.

This clone came up once. J is TRBJ2-1 and V is TRBV12-3 or TRBV12-4, with D hard to call. Trimming stripped 8 bases from V and 7 bases from J, with 6 bases between. The CDR3 has 10 amino acids. CDR3 region: CASVGNEQFF. CDR3 DNA sequence: TGTGCCAGCGTAGGGAATGAGCAGTTCTTC.

The CDR3 sequence: CASSPPGTSASFSYNEQFF. The CDR3 nucleotides are TGTGCCAGCAGTCCGCCCGGGACTAGCGCCTCCTTCTCCTACAATGAGCAGTTCTTC. The chain joins TRBV6-6 to TRBJ2-1; 10 nucleotides align to TRBD2. CDR3 length equals 19 residues. V dropped 5 bases and J dropped 0; count of bases not matched to a gene: 13. From germline, CDR1 is MNHNY and CDR2 SVGAGI (reference sequence).

This CDR3 is CASSAGVTNGNTIYF. For the CDR3, the DNA is TGTGCCAGCAGCGCAGGGGTGACTAATGGAAACACCATATATTTT. The rearrangement uses TRBV9 and TRBJ1-3, with D maybe TRBD1 (6 bases). CDR3 length equals 15 residues. The V gene lost 3 bases and the J gene lost 3 bases, with 13 bases spanning the gap. Germline CDR1 and CDR2: SGDLS and YYNGEE.

The gene calls are TRBV20-1 and TRBJ1-2; D is uncertain. Trimming pared 0 bases from V and 13 bases from J, leaving 12 bases between. The CDR3 covers 11 residues. Germline assignment: CDR1 DFQATT and CDR2 SNEGSKA (reference sequence). The CDR3 here is CSARDRQLPTF. The CDR3, as DNA: TGCAGTGCTAGAGATCGGCAGCTCCCCACCTTC.

The gene calls are TRBV6-5 and TRBJ1-5; no clear D gene. Germline CDR1 is MNHEY and CDR2 is SVGAGI. V shed 6 bases and J shed 0 bases, with 12 bases lying between them. The CDR3 is 15 amino acids. CDR3 DNA: TGTGCCAGCAGATCCAGGAGACATAGCAATCAGCCCCAGCATTTT. It translates to CASRSRRHSNQPQHF.

The chain couples TRBV6-1 to TRBJ2-3, with 7 bases matching TRBD2. With V trimmed by 2 bases and J by 1 base, 9 bases remained unmatched. Germline lookup yields CDR1 MNHNS and CDR2 SASEGT. The CDR3 has 17 residues. As DNA, the CDR3 is TGTGCCAGCAGTGAACGGGGGGTCCACCTTGGCACAGATACGCAGTATTTT. Residues: CASSERGVHLGTDTQYF.

The J gene is TRBJ1-2, the V gene TRBV28, with D perhaps TRBD1 (6 bases). V gave up 7 bases and J gave up 2 bases, with 11 bases separating them. Germline CDR1 MDHEN, CDR2 SYDVKM. The CDR3 loop spans 13 amino acids. CDR3 in amino acids: CASTLGGNYGYTF. The CDR3 DNA reads as TGTGCCAGCACCCTAGGGGGAAACTATGGCTACACCTTC.

Worth noting for this clone: The same CDR3 can be traced to other DNA sequences in this sample. CDR3 coding DNA: TGTGCCAGCAGTCTAACAAGGGACACTGAAGCTTTCTTT. Protein product: CASSLTRDTEAFF. The chain joins TRBV2 to TRBJ1-1; D is unclear. Germline CDR1 is SNHLY and CDR2 is FYNNEI. V dropped 5 bases and J dropped 3 bases, with 10 bases sitting between them. CDR3 length: 13 residues.

The chain joins TRBV30 to TRBJ1-2; D gene ambiguous. The CDR3 has 14 residues. Trimming removed 6 bases from V and 0 bases from J, with 14 bases in between. Germline CDR1 is GTSNPN and CDR2 is SVGIG (reference sequence). CDR3 in DNA: TGTGCCTGCCACCGAAGTGGGTCTAACTATGGCTACACCTTC. Translation: CACHRSGSNYGYTF.

A single count supports this clone. The genes are TRBV30 and TRBJ2-5; D unclear. Germline lookup yields CDR1 GTSNPN and CDR2 SVGIG (reference sequence). The CDR3 totals 14 residues. V was trimmed by 0 bases and J by 5 bases, leaving 13 bases between them. The CDR3 coding sequence is TGTGCCTGGAGTGTAAGGGCCAATCGGGAGACCCAGTACTTC. It translates to CAWSVRANRETQYF. Full variable domain (remainder filled in from reference TRBV30 and TRBJ2-5): SQTIHQWPATLVQPVGSPLSLECTVEGTSNPNLYWYRQAAGRGLQLLFYSVGIGQISSEVPQNLSASRPQDRQFILSSKKLLLSDSGFYLCAWSVRANRETQYFGPGTRLLVL.

The CDR3 bases are TGTGCCAGCAGCGGAAGGGGACAGGGGGCTTCCTACGAGCAGTACTTC. It codes for CASSGRGQGASYEQYF. The gene calls are TRBV7-8 and TRBJ2-7, with 12 bases identical to TRBD1. The V gene end was trimmed by 5 bases and the J gene end by 1 base; junction bases not matched to a gene: 6. CDR1 is SGHVS, CDR2 FQNEAQ, per germline. This CDR3 region has 16 residues.

This chain uses TRBV5-1 with TRBJ2-3, with 11 bases matching TRBD2. V was clipped by 4 bases and J by 4 bases; unmatched bases: 5. This CDR3 is 15 amino acids long. Germline CDR1 is SGHRS and CDR2 is YFSETQ. The CDR3 DNA sequence: TGCGCCAGCAGCACGGGACTAGCGGCTCCAGATACGCAGTATTTT. Translated: CASSTGLAAPDTQYF.

V is TRBV5-4 and J is TRBJ1-2; D call uncertain. The germline CDR1 and CDR2 sequences are SGHNT and YYREEE (reference sequence). Trimming removed 0 bases from V and 7 bases from J, with 16 bases in between. CDR3 size: 15 residues. CDR3 sequence (DNA): TGTGCCAGCAGCTTGGGTCTGGTCTCTAAGTTTGGCTACACCTTC. This sequence encodes CASSLGLVSKFGYTF.

This clone was counted between two and nine times. Here the CDR3 DNA reads TGCGCCAGCAGCCAAGATCCCCACACCGGGGAGCTGTTTTTT. Its protein product is CASSQDPHTGELFF. The chain has TRBV4-1 and TRBJ2-2; D ambiguous. This CDR3 spans 14 amino acids. Germline CDR1 reads MGHRA; CDR2 reads YSYEKL. The ends were cut back, 0 bases at V and 3 bases at J, with 5 bases in the middle.

This clone has only one observation. The chain uses TRBV10-3 and TRBJ2-7, with 7 bases fitting TRBD2. V shed 5 bases, J shed 4 bases, and the junction held 5 bases outside the gene matches. The CDR3 spans 13 residues. CDR1 is ENHRY and CDR2 is SYGVKD in the germline V gene. The CDR3 sequence: CAISRSSGYEQYF. For the CDR3, the DNA is TGTGCCATCAGTCGTTCTAGCGGTTACGAGCAGTACTTC.

V and J are TRBV4-2 and TRBJ1-3, with D hard to call. Trimming stripped 1 base from V and 0 bases from J, with 7 bases between. Germline lookup yields CDR1 LGHNA and CDR2 YNFKEQ. This CDR3 has 15 amino acids. CDR3 in DNA: TGTGCCAGCAGCCAAGGAGGAAACTCTGGAAACACCATATATTTT. Translating gives CASSQGGNSGNTIYF.

This rearrangement joins TRBV18 to TRBJ1-1; no clear D gene. This CDR3 has 13 residues. Germline loops: CDR1 KGHSH, CDR2 LQKENI. Trimming cost V 4 bases and J 5 bases, with 11 bases left between them. The CDR3 protein is CASSQERRTEAFF. CDR3 nucleotide sequence: TGTGCCAGCTCACAGGAGAGGCGGACTGAAGCTTTCTTT.

The CDR3 coding sequence is TGCGCCAGCAGCCCCGAGGGGGGGAGGGCCACTGAAGCTTTCTTT. Protein product: CASSPEGGRATEAFF. The chain uses TRBV4-1 and TRBJ1-1, with D perhaps matching TRBD1 (6 bases). V lost 4 bases and J 4 bases, leaving 16 bases between the germline ends. Germline lookup yields CDR1 MGHRA and CDR2 YSYEKL. The CDR3 contains 15 residues.

As regards this clone: Other nucleotide sequences in the sample specify the same CDR3. The CDR3 DNA reads as TGTGCCAGCAGTAGAGTGAACACTGAAGCTTTCTTT. It translates to CASSRVNTEAFF. The rearrangement joins TRBV12-3 or TRBV12-4 to TRBJ1-1; D uncertain. The CDR3 has 12 residues. Trimming took 5 bases from V and 0 from J, leaving 4 bases between them.

This clone was recorded once. The chain links TRBV30 to TRBJ1-4; D ambiguous. The V gene lost 0 bases and the J gene lost 5 bases, with 7 bases spanning the gap. Germline lookup yields CDR1 GTSNPN and CDR2 SVGIG (reference sequence). This CDR3 region has 13 residues. The CDR3 DNA reads TGTGCCTGGAGTGTACGGTTGAATGAAAAACTGTTTTTT. This gives the protein CAWSVRLNEKLFF.

V gene TRBV5-1 combines with J gene TRBJ1-4; D remains ambiguous. The CDR3 has 14 amino acids. Per germline, CDR1 SGHRS and CDR2 YFSETQ. The V end lost 0 bases, the J end lost 5 bases, and 8 bases lay between the germline ends. DNA of the CDR3: TGCGCCAGCAGCTTGGGTCAGGAGAATGAAAAACTGTTTTTT. Translating gives CASSLGQENEKLFF.